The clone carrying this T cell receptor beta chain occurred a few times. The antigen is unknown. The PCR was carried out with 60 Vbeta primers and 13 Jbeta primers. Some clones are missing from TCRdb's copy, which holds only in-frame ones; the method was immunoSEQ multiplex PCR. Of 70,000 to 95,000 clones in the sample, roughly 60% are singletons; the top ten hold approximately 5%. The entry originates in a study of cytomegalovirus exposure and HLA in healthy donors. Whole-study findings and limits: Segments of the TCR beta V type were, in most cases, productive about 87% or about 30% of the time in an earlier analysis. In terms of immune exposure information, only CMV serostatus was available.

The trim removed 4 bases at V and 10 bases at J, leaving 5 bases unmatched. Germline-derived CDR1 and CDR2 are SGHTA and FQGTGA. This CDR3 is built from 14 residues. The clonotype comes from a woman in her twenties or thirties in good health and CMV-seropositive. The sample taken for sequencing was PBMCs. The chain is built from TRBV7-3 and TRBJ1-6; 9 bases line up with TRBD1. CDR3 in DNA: TGTGCCAGCAGCTCGACAGGGGGAAGATCACCCCTCCACTTT. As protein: CASSSTGGRSPLHF. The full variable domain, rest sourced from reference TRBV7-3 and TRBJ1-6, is GAGVSQTPSNKVTEKGKYVELRCDPISGHTALYWYRQSLGQGPEFLIYFQGTGAADDSGLPNDRFFAVRPEGSVSTLKIQRTERGDSAVYLCASSSTGGRSPLHFGNGTRLTVT.